This TCR beta chain stems from a study of T cell changes during pregnancy in multiple sclerosis (dated by TCRdb to the late 2010s). For context, the study as a whole: Changes in the T cell repertoire over the course of pregnancy were examined in this study in women with multiple sclerosis.

Turning to this clone: Its antigen remains undetermined. Base quality data are lacking; no much larger clone is found one base away.

Library preparation employed the immunoSEQ multiplex PCR assay. Drawn from immuneACCESS, this table holds only the in-frame rearrangements with V and J called that TCRdb kept. Clones are partly lost; checked studies trace under half to an unresolved V gene and leave the rest unexplained. This sample holds about 54,000 clones; around 89% were observed only once. The ten biggest clones cover over 0.5% of the sample. Spanning cysteine to phenylalanine, the CDR3 consists of 18 amino acids. Of the read, only the CDR3 DNA is kept; its 54 bases are in frame from base 1. From the germline V gene, CDR1 is SGHRS and CDR2 is YFSETQ. The trim is 0 bases for V and 0 bases for J, with a gap of 13 bases between the germline ends.

The specimen comprised CD4+ T cells from peripheral blood mononuclear cells, sampled in the first trimester of pregnancy. The clonotype originates from a female donor with multiple sclerosis, enrolled in a pregnancy study. The chain joins TRBV5-1 to TRBJ2-6; TRBD2 might be the D gene, on 5 matching bases. The CDR3 here reads CASSLVGVRNSGANVLTF. The DNA sequence reads TGCGCCAGCAGCTTGGTCGGGGTAAGGAACTCTGGGGCCAACGTCCTGACTTTC.